What follows are 13 T cell receptor beta chains derived from one specimen sequenced in a study of blood T cell repertoires in COVID-19. TCRdb keeps only in-frame clones here, not all; method: immunoSEQ multiplex PCR. The sample lists approximately 80,000 clones, less than 90% occurring once. Sequencing was performed on peripheral blood. The receptors stem from a human donor in a cohort sampled during active COVID-19.

This chain uses TRBV29-1 with TRBJ1-1, with 7 nucleotides matching TRBD1. The V gene's germline CDR1 is SQVTM and CDR2 ANQGSEA. The V and J ends lost 1 base and 1 base, in that order; junction bases with no gene match: 0. The length of the CDR3 is 13 residues. The CDR3 reads CSVEGQGNTEAFF. CDR3 sequence (DNA): TGCAGCGTTGAAGGACAGGGGAACACTGAAGCTTTCTTT.

This clone was seen a handful of times. V gene TRBV19 combines with J gene TRBJ1-5; D unresolved. There are 16 residues in the CDR3. Germline CDR1 LNHDA, CDR2 SQIVND (reference sequence). V gave up 5 bases and J gave up 2 bases, with 16 bases separating them. This CDR3 reads CASSPSPGSGNQPQHF. CDR3 DNA: TGTGCCAGTAGTCCCTCCCCCGGGTCCGGCAATCAGCCCCAGCATTTT.

This rearrangement joins TRBV19 to TRBJ1-1; TRBD1 agrees at 10 bases. Per germline, CDR1 LNHDA and CDR2 SQIVND (reference sequence). The CDR3 length is 15 residues. The V and J ends lost 7 bases and 0 bases, in that order; junction bases with no gene match: 5. The CDR3 nucleotides read TGTGCCAGTACAGACAGGGGGCTCTTGAACACTGAAGCTTTCTTT. Encoded protein: CASTDRGLLNTEAFF.

This rearrangement joins TRBV28 to TRBJ2-7, with 8 positions matching TRBD1. V was clipped by 10 bases and J by 3 bases; unmatched bases: 8. Germline CDR1 reads MDHEN; CDR2 reads SYDVKM. The CDR3 covers 13 residues. CDR3 DNA: TGTGCCACCGAGGACAGGGTAAGCTACGAGCAGTACTTC. This gives the protein CATEDRVSYEQYF.

The V gene is TRBV2, the J gene TRBJ2-1, with TRBD2 identical over 7 bases. This CDR3 comprises 15 residues. J lost 0 bases, V lost 6 bases, and 5 bases had no gene match. Per the germline V gene, CDR1 is SNHLY and CDR2 is FYNNEI. The CDR3 DNA is TGTGCCAGCAGCAAAGCGGGGAGCTCCTACAATGAGCAGTTCTTC. Amino acid sequence: CASSKAGSSYNEQFF.

A few counts support this clone. The gene calls are TRBV3-1 (or the pseudogene TRBV3-2) and TRBJ1-5; D gene ambiguous. Germline CDR1 reads LGHDT; CDR2 reads YNNKEL (reference sequence). V lost 1 base and J lost 5, with 12 bases in between. This CDR3 has 15 amino acids. In nucleotides, the CDR3 is TGTGCCAGCAGCCAAGGACGGCAGGTTGATCAGCCCCAGCATTTT. This encodes CASSQGRQVDQPQHF.

The chain joins TRBV27 to TRBJ1-1, with TRBD1 matching 7 bases. The CDR3 consists of 13 residues. The V segment lost 5 bases and the J segment 7 bases; nucleotides outside the gene matches: 7. The germline gives CDR1 MNHEY, CDR2 SMNVEV (reference sequence). This CDR3 reads CASSANRDSEAFF. For the CDR3, the DNA is TGTGCCAGCAGTGCAAACCGGGACAGTGAAGCTTTCTTT.

The CDR3 is CASSLGSPGTGNTIYF. The CDR3 region has the DNA TGTGCCAGCAGTTTAGGGAGCCCGGGGACTGGAAACACCATATATTTT. The genes are TRBV27 and TRBJ1-3, with D unclear. The length of the CDR3 is 16 residues. The ends were cut back, 2 bases at V and 2 bases at J, with 13 bases in the middle. CDR1 is MNHEY and CDR2 is SMNVEV in the germline V gene (reference sequence).

The chain is built from TRBV7-2 and TRBJ2-3; 9 bases fit TRBD2. Unmatched junction bases numbered 8, after V lost 5 bases and J lost 2 bases. The CDR3 loop spans 16 amino acids. CDR1 and CDR2 from the germline V gene are SGHTA and FQGNSA. The CDR3 DNA reads TGTGCCAGCAGCCCAGCGACTAGCGGCTACACAGATACGCAGTATTTT. It is translated as CASSPATSGYTDTQYF.

The CDR3 bases are TGCGCCAGCAGCCCGTTCGCGAGTGATAACTATGGCTACACCTTC. Translated: CASSPFASDNYGYTF. The chain couples TRBV4-1 to TRBJ1-2, with D unresolved. The CDR3 contains 15 residues. The germline gives CDR1 MGHRA, CDR2 YSYEKL. V gave up 4 bases and J gave up 1 base, with 13 bases separating them.

This chain joins TRBV5-1 and TRBJ2-3; D gene uncertain. This CDR3 has 15 amino acids. The V gene's germline CDR1 is SGHRS and CDR2 YFSETQ. Trimming took 4 bases from V and 2 from J, leaving 14 bases between them. CDR3 DNA sequence: TGCGCCAGCAGCCAAACAGTTCTCCCCACAGATACGCAGTATTTT. It specifies CASSQTVLPTDTQYF.

The V and J genes are TRBV5-1 and TRBJ2-2; 8 bases are shared with TRBD1. The CDR3 spans 16 residues. V trimming: 4 bases; J trimming: 6 bases; junction bases outside the gene matches: 11. The germline V gene has CDR1 SGHRS and CDR2 YFSETQ. DNA for the CDR3: TGCGCCAGCAGCCTCCGGACAGGGTTGATGGCCGGGGAGCTGTTTTTT. This translates into CASSLRTGLMAGELFF. Together with reference TRBV5-1 and TRBJ2-2, the CDR3 gives the full variable domain: KAGVTQTPRYLIKTRGQQVTLSCSPISGHRSVSWYQQTPGQGLQFLFEYFSETQRNKGNFPGRFSGRQFSNSRSEMNVSTLELGDSALYLCASSLRTGLMAGELFFGEGSRLTVL.

In its sample, this clone was seen once. The chain combines TRBV5-1 with TRBJ2-5, with TRBD1 matching over 11 bases. The CDR3 runs 16 residues. The ends lost 1 base at V and 4 bases at J; junction bases unmatched: 6. Per germline, CDR1 SGHRS and CDR2 YFSETQ. The CDR3 nucleotides read TGCGCCAGCAGCTTGCGGACAGGGGGCACGGGAGAGACCCAGTACTTC. Translated, it gives CASSLRTGGTGETQYF.